The 19 T cell receptor beta chains listed next were all sequenced from one sample in a study of T cells in Graves' hyperthyroidism and ophthalmopathy. RNA transcripts served as the template for amplifying TCR beta CDR3 regions. Researchers ran a first-round RT-PCR on the TCR CDR3 using the HTBI primer set. TCRdb reprocessed the multiplex PCR reads via MiXCR and lists one record per CDR3 protein. The repertoire consists of over 350,000 distinct CDR3 sequences, with about 14% occurring once and the leading ten covering approximately 13%. The sequencing input was blood. The receptors here all came from a man aged 18 to 29 with Graves' ophthalmopathy.

This clonotype has just a few counts. A read error may be the cause here, since a much bigger clone is one base away. This CDR3 is CASSEVDEQYF. DNA of the CDR3: TGTGCCAGCAGTGAAGTTGACGAGCAGTACTTC. The chain is built from TRBV6-1 and TRBJ2-7; D is uncertain. Germline V gene sequence: CDR1 MNHNS, CDR2 SASEGT. V was shortened by 1 base and J by 5 bases, with 3 bases between the two germline ends. The CDR3 length is 11 residues.

This clonotype was counted a few times. CDR3 DNA sequence: TGTGCCAGCAGCATCCTCCGGGACAAGAACACCGGGGAGCTGTTTTTT. The encoded protein is CASSILRDKNTGELFF. This chain joins TRBV6-1 and TRBJ2-2; D may be TRBD1 (6 bases). The germline V gene encodes CDR1 MNHNS and CDR2 SASEGT. V was trimmed by 6 bases and J by 1 base, leaving 15 bases between them. The length of the CDR3 is 16 residues.

This chain joins TRBV20-1 and TRBJ2-7, with 13 bases identical to TRBD2. CDR3 length: 18 amino acids. The V segment lost 4 bases and the J segment 0 bases; nucleotides outside the gene matches: 12. Germline assignment: CDR1 DFQATT and CDR2 SNEGSKA (reference sequence). CDR3 DNA: TGCAGTGCTAAAGGACTAGCGGGAGAAGTTTGTCACTCCTACGAGCAGTACTTC. It yields the protein CSAKGLAGEVCHSYEQYF.

The V call is TRBV20-1, the J call TRBJ2-7; tentative D call: TRBD2 (6 bases). The CDR3 consists of 13 residues. V was pared by 3 bases and J by 4 bases, with 13 bases between. Germline V CDR1 and CDR2: DFQATT, SNEGSKA (reference sequence). The CDR3 DNA reads TGCAGTGCTAGCGGGAGCGACTATTACGAGCAGTACTTC. Protein product: CSASGSDYYEQYF.

V usage is TRBV4-2 and J usage is TRBJ2-7, with 8 bases identical to TRBD2. After removal of 0 bases from V and 4 bases from J, the junction contained 8 bases not matched to a gene. Germline values: CDR1 LGHNA, CDR2 YNFKEQ. This CDR3 contains 16 residues. CDR3 in DNA: TGTGCCAGCAGCCAAGATCCCCAGAGCGGGAGTTACGAGCAGTACTTC. Translation gives CASSQDPQSGSYEQYF.

This clonotype occurred many times. The J gene is TRBJ2-7, the V gene TRBV2; D remains ambiguous. Germline-derived CDR1 and CDR2 are SNHLY and FYNNEI. This CDR3 has 13 amino acids. Trimming left V 7 bases short and J 3 bases short, with 13 bases between. In DNA, the CDR3 is TGTGCCAGCATCCCGGGCCATAACTACGAGCAGTACTTC. Amino acids: CASIPGHNYEQYF.

Many counts were recorded for this clonotype. The V and J genes are TRBV24-1 and TRBJ2-1, with 9 bases aligning to TRBD1. The V segment lost 0 bases and the J segment 9 bases; nucleotides outside the gene matches: 11. CDR1 is KGHDR and CDR2 is SFDVKD in the germline V gene. There are 17 residues in the CDR3. CDR3 region: CATSDLQGGDRAFEQFF. CDR3 sequence (DNA): TGTGCCACCAGTGATTTGCAGGGTGGGGACAGGGCCTTTGAGCAGTTCTTC.

In its sample, this clonotype was seen many times. The rearrangement links TRBV28 to TRBJ2-7, with 7 bases aligning to TRBD1. This CDR3 has 16 amino acids. Losses at the gene ends were 4 bases for V and 3 bases for J; bases not matched to a gene: 12. CDR1 is MDHEN and CDR2 is SYDVKM in the germline V gene. The CDR3 DNA reads as TGTGCCAGCAGTTCCTCAAACAGGGGCCTTAACTACGAGCAGTACTTC. The encoded protein is CASSSSNRGLNYEQYF.

CDR3 coding DNA: TGTGCCACCAGGGCGGCAGGACGTAGCTCTGGGGCCAACGTCCTGACTTTC. Amino acid sequence: CATRAAGRSSGANVLTF. The chain uses TRBV24-1 and TRBJ2-6; no definite D call. Trimming left V 7 bases short and J 0 bases short, with 15 bases between. Germline V gives CDR1 KGHDR, CDR2 SFDVKD. The CDR3 length is 17 residues.

This clonotype has a count of ten or more. The chain uses TRBV18 and TRBJ2-2; D uncertain. CDR3 length: 15 amino acids. Germline CDR1 is KGHSH and CDR2 is LQKENI. V lost 4 bases and J 0 bases, leaving 9 bases between the germline ends. As DNA, the CDR3 is TGTGCCAGCTCACGTGCTCCTCCGAACACCGGGGAGCTGTTTTTT. It yields the protein CASSRAPPNTGELFF.

This clonotype was counted many times. The CDR3 bases are TGTGCCAGCACGGGGGGCGGTGAAAAACTGTTTTTT. As protein: CASTGGGEKLFF. This rearrangement joins TRBV2 to TRBJ1-4, with a weak D call TRBD1 (6 bases). The germline V gene encodes CDR1 SNHLY and CDR2 FYNNEI. V lost 7 bases and J lost 7, with 10 bases in between. The CDR3 has 12 residues.

This clonotype has a count of ten or more. V and J are TRBV29-1 and TRBJ2-7; tentative D call: TRBD1 (7 bases). CDR3 length equals 13 residues. Trimming stripped 1 base from V and 9 bases from J, with 16 bases between. Germline V gene lookup returns CDR1 SQVTM and CDR2 ANQGSEA. DNA of the CDR3: TGCAGCGTTGAAGGCCAGGGCCAGGGGGGGCAGTACTTC. Protein: CSVEGQGQGGQYF.

This clonotype was seen repeatedly, ten times or more. J is TRBJ2-1 and V is TRBV7-8; 10 bases are shared with TRBD2. Germline-derived CDR1 and CDR2 are SGHVS and FQNEAQ. V lost 5 bases and J lost 5; bases outside the gene matches: 3. The CDR3 is 14 amino acids. Here the CDR3 DNA reads TGTGCCAGCAGCACTAGCGGGGAGGACAATGAGCAGTTCTTC. Amino acid sequence: CASSTSGEDNEQFF.

Details on this clonotype: One end of the junction does not line up with germline, which may come from a read error. V usage is TRBV9 and J usage is TRBJ2-7; D gene uncertain. CDR3 length: 15 residues. CDR1 is SGDLS and CDR2 is YYNGEE in the germline V gene. The CDR3 sequence is CASSLAEPYYYEQYF. The CDR3 DNA reads as TGCGCCAGCAGCTTGGCAGAACCCTACTACTACGAGCAGTACTTC.

In its sample, this clonotype was seen many times. The genes are TRBV6-2 or TRBV6-3 and TRBJ1-5, with no clear D. Germline values: CDR1 MNHEY, CDR2 SVGEGT. The CDR3 is made up of 14 amino acids. With 6 bases removed from V and 3 bases from J, the gap between germline ends came to 12 bases. The CDR3 coding sequence is TGTGCCAGCAGCCTCGAGGGCAACAATCAGCCCCAGCATTTT. It encodes CASSLEGNNQPQHF.

This clonotype was observed a handful of times. The chain couples TRBV5-6 to TRBJ1-6, with D possibly matching TRBD1 (5 bases). Deletions cut 2 bases from V and 8 bases from J, with 11 bases between. The CDR3 is 14 amino acids. In germline, CDR1 is SGHDT, CDR2 YYEEEE. This chain's CDR3 is CASSFATGDSPLHF. CDR3 DNA: TGTGCCAGCAGCTTCGCGACGGGGGATTCACCCCTCCACTTT.

This clonotype was seen at least ten times. This sequence joins TRBV30 and TRBJ1-1; tentatively, D is TRBD1 (6 bases). Per germline, CDR1 GTSNPN and CDR2 SVGIG (reference sequence). V was pared by 5 bases and J by 0 bases, with 7 bases between. The CDR3 length is 12 residues. The CDR3 loop reads CAWGQMNTEAFF. CDR3 bases: TGTGCCTGGGGACAGATGAACACTGAAGCTTTCTTT.

This clonotype was counted at least ten times. The chain has TRBV3-1 and TRBJ2-7; D might be TRBD2 (6 bases). The CDR3 runs to 13 residues. Germline CDR1 reads LGHDT; CDR2 reads YNNKEL (reference sequence). The ends were cut back, 6 bases at V and 3 bases at J, with 12 bases in the middle. CDR3 nucleotides: TGTGCCAGCAGTCACGGGACTGACTACGAGCAGTACTTC. Translation: CASSHGTDYEQYF.

This clonotype was seen ten or more times. The V call is TRBV6-1, the J call TRBJ2-3, with 7 bases lining up with TRBD2. The germline gives CDR1 MNHNS, CDR2 SASEGT. V lost 6 bases and J lost 4; bases outside the gene matches: 7. The CDR3 contains 14 residues. The CDR3 region has the DNA TGTGCCAGCAGACCCGGGAGGTATGCAGATACGCAGTATTTT. It encodes CASRPGRYADTQYF.